Presented here are 9 T cell receptor beta chains from one specimen sequenced in a study of blood T cell repertoires in COVID-19. Profiling relied on immunoSEQ multiplex PCR, and the TCRdb table lists in-frame clones only, not all of them. The top ten clones hold around 3.9% of a sample with roughly 150,000 clones, over 70% of them seen once. The source material was PBMCs or T cells enriched from blood (not recorded which). These receptors originate from a man aged 50-60 years in a cohort exposed to, infected with or recovered from COVID-19 (not recorded which).

The chain recombines TRBV30 with TRBJ2-1, with 13 bases matching TRBD2. CDR1 GTSNPN and CDR2 SVGIG come from the germline V gene (reference sequence). The CDR3 is 16 residues long. V was clipped by 1 base and J by 4 bases; unmatched bases: 4. The CDR3 loop reads CAWSGGLAGEYNEQFF. CDR3 DNA: TGTGCCTGGAGTGGCGGACTAGCGGGAGAGTACAATGAGCAGTTCTTC.

This clone was seen at least ten times. The gene calls are TRBV7-2 and TRBJ2-1, with a possible D match to TRBD2 (5 bases). Trimming pared 2 bases from V and 5 bases from J, leaving 22 bases between. The CDR3 spans 18 residues. The germline gives CDR1 SGHTA, CDR2 FQGNSA. The chain's CDR3 is CASSLTGSTSLRNNEQFF. The CDR3 nucleotides read TGTGCCAGCAGCTTAACGGGCTCAACTAGTCTGCGGAACAATGAGCAGTTCTTC.

The chain couples TRBV28 to TRBJ2-7, with 10 nucleotides matching TRBD1. V lost 3 bases to trimming and J lost 2 bases; unmatched junction nucleotides: 4. Germline V gene lookup returns CDR1 MDHEN and CDR2 SYDVKM. The CDR3 covers 15 residues. The DNA of the CDR3 is TGTGCCAGCAGTTTGGGGACAGGGGTGGCCTACGAGCAGTACTTC. It is translated as CASSLGTGVAYEQYF.

V gene TRBV28 combines with J gene TRBJ2-7; 12 positions match TRBD2. The trim removed 6 bases at V and 3 bases at J, leaving 9 bases unmatched. The CDR3 covers 16 residues. The germline V gene has CDR1 MDHEN and CDR2 SYDVKM. CDR3 in amino acids: CASRDGLAGWGYEQYF. The CDR3 bases are TGTGCCAGCAGGGATGGACTAGCGGGATGGGGCTACGAGCAGTACTTC.

This chain joins TRBV7-6 and TRBJ2-7, with unresolved D. V was clipped by 0 bases and J by 5 bases, with 8 bases between them. Germline V gene lookup returns CDR1 SGHVS and CDR2 FNYEAQ. The CDR3 is made up of 13 amino acids. DNA of the CDR3: TGTGCCAGCAGCTTAGCCCCAGGCAACGAGCAGTACTTC. It codes for CASSLAPGNEQYF.

The CDR3 bases are TGTGCCAGCCGGGGACTAGCGGCCTACGAGCAGTACTTC. Amino acids: CASRGLAAYEQYF. The chain joins TRBV6-5 to TRBJ2-7, with 11 bases lining up with TRBD2. Trimming cost V 8 bases and J 2 bases; bases outside gene matches: 2. This CDR3 spans 13 amino acids. CDR1 and CDR2 from the germline V gene are MNHEY and SVGAGI.

This chain uses TRBV5-5 with TRBJ2-3; unclear D gene. The V and J ends lost 2 bases and 4 bases respectively, with 14 bases between them. The CDR3 spans 15 residues. From germline, CDR1 is SGHKS and CDR2 YYEKEE (reference sequence). CDR3 residues: CASSLWQASSDTQYF. The CDR3 DNA sequence: TGTGCCAGCAGCTTATGGCAGGCGAGTTCAGATACGCAGTATTTT.

The J gene is TRBJ2-1, the V gene TRBV24-1; possible D gene TRBD1, 5 bases. Trimming left V 3 bases short and J 5 bases short, with 7 bases between. CDR3 length: 13 residues. Germline CDR1 KGHDR, CDR2 SFDVKD. CDR3 in DNA: TGTGCCACCAGTGATAGGGGAAACAATGAGCAGTTCTTC. It is translated as CATSDRGNNEQFF.

V and J are TRBV5-1 and TRBJ1-5, with D unclear. The CDR3 has 13 amino acids. Germline V gene data show CDR1 as SGHRS and CDR2 as YFSETQ. With 0 bases removed from V and 6 bases from J, the gap between germline ends came to 7 bases. In DNA form, the CDR3 reads TGCGCCAGCAGCTTGGACAGATTTCAGCCCCAGCATTTT. Its translation is CASSLDRFQPQHF.